This T cell receptor beta chain appears in the sequencing data of a study of T and B cells in COVID-19 patients. Each TRB amplification used roughly 240-550 ng of genomic DNA from blood. General study findings and limits: Patients with COVID-19 reportedly showed strongly skewed T cell receptor beta variable and joining gene usage. Exclusive to the recovered cohort were 2,300 or so TCR clusters, roughly 34 of them with low generation probability. Active COVID-19 showed highly clonal TRB repertoires; recovery showed diversity and richness above healthy donors.

BIOMED2 TRB-A/B primer pools were used in multiplex TRB PCR. TCRdb re-called the multiplex PCR reads through MiXCR, storing one row per CDR3 protein. The data hold about 23,000 distinct CDR3 sequences, with 29% observed a single time. For this clonotype: Its target is not known.

The TCR sequence derives from a human donor who had recovered from COVID-19. The sequenced material came from blood.

CDR3 amino acids: CAWSPQGAGNTIYF. As DNA, the CDR3 is TGTGCCTGGAGTCCACAGGGGGCTGGAAACACCATATATTTT. The V gene is TRBV30, the J gene TRBJ1-3; 8 bases agree with TRBD1. The germline V gene has CDR1 GTSNPN and CDR2 SVGIG (reference sequence). This CDR3 has 14 residues. The trim removed 2 bases at V and 2 bases at J, leaving 2 bases unmatched.